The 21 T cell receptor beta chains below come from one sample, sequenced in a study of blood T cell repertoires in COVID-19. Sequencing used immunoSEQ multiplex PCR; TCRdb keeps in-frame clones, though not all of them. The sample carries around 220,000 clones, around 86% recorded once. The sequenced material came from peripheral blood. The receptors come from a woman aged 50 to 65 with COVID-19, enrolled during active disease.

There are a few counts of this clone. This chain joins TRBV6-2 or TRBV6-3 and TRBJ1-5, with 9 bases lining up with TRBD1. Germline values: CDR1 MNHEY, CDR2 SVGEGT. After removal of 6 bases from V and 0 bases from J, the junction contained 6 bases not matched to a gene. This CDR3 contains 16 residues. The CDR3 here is CASSPGQGPSNQPQHF. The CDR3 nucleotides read TGTGCCAGCAGCCCGGGACAGGGCCCTAGCAATCAGCCCCAGCATTTT.

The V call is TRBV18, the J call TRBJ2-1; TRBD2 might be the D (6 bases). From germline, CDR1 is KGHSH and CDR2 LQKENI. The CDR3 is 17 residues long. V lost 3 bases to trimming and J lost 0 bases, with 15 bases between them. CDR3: CASSPRGGGSSYNEQFF. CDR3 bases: TGTGCCAGCTCACCCCGCGGTGGGGGGAGCTCCTACAATGAGCAGTTCTTC.

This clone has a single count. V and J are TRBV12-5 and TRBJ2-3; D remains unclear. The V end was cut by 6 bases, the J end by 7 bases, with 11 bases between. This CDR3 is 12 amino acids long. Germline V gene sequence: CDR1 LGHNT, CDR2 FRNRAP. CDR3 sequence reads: CASGPELNTQYF. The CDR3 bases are TGTGCTAGTGGCCCCGAGTTAAATACGCAGTATTTT.

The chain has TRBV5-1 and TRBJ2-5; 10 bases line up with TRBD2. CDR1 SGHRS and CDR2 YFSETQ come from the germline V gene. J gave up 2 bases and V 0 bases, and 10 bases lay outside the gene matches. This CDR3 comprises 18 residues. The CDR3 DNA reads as TGCGCCAGCAGCTTGGTCCGGCGGCTAGCGGGGGCTCAAGAGACCCAGTACTTC. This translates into CASSLVRRLAGAQETQYF.

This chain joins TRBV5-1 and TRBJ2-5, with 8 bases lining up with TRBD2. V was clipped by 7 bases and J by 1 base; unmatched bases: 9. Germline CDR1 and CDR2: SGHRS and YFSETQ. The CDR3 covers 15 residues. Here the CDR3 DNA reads TGCGCCAGCCGACCCCGGGGGGGGGCCCAAGAGACCCAGTACTTC. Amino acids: CASRPRGGAQETQYF.

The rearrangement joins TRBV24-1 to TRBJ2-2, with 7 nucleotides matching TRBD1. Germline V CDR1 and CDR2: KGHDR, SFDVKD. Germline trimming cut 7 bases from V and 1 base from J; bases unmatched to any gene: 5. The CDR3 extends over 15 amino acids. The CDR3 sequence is CATRPRTGNTGELFF. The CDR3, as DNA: TGTGCCACCAGACCTAGGACAGGGAACACCGGGGAGCTGTTTTTT.

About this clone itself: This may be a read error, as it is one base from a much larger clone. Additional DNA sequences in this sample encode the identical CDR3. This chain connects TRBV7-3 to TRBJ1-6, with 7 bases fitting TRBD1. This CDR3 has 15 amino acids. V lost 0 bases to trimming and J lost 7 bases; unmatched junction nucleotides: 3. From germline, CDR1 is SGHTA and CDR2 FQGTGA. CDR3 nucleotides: TGTGCCAGCAGCTTAACAGGGGGCCGGAATTCACCCCTCCACTTT. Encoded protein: CASSLTGGRNSPLHF.

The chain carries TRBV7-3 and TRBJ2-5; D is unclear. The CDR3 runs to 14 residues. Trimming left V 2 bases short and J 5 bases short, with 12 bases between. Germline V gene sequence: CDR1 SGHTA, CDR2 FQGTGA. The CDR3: CASSLGLLGETQYF. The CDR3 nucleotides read TGTGCCAGCAGCTTAGGGCTTCTTGGGGAGACCCAGTACTTC. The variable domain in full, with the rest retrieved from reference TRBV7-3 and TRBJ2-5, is GAGVSQTPSNKVTEKGKYVELRCDPISGHTALYWYRQSLGQGPEFLIYFQGTGAADDSGLPNDRFFAVRPEGSVSTLKIQRTERGDSAVYLCASSLGLLGETQYFGPGTRLLVL.

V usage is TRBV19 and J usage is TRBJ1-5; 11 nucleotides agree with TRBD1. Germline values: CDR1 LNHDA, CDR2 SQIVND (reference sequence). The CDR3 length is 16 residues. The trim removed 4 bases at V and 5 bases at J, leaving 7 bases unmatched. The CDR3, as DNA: TGTGCCAGTAGTAAGAGATTGGGACAGGGGGATCAGCCCCAGCATTTT. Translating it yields CASSKRLGQGDQPQHF. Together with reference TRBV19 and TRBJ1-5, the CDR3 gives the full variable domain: DGGITQSPKYLFRKEGQNVTLSCEQNLNHDAMYWYRQDPGQGLRLIYYSQIVNDFQKGDIAEGYSVSREKKESFPLTVTSAQKNPTAFYLCASSKRLGQGDQPQHFGDGTRLSIL.

CDR3 sequence (DNA): TGTGCCAGCTCACCACGGGGGACAGTCTCAATTGGAAACACCATATATTTT. Translation: CASSPRGTVSIGNTIYF. The rearrangement joins TRBV18 to TRBJ1-3; 7 nucleotides line up with TRBD1. Germline CDR1 reads KGHSH; CDR2 reads LQKENI. J gave up 3 bases and V 1 base, and 9 bases lay outside the gene matches. This CDR3 region has 17 residues. Complete variable domain (other parts from reference TRBV18 and TRBJ1-3): NAGVMQNPRHLVRRRGQEARLRCSPMKGHSHVYWYRQLPEEGLKFMVYLQKENIIDESGMPKERFSAEFPKEGPSILRIQQVVRGDSAAYFCASSPRGTVSIGNTIYFGEGSWLTVV.

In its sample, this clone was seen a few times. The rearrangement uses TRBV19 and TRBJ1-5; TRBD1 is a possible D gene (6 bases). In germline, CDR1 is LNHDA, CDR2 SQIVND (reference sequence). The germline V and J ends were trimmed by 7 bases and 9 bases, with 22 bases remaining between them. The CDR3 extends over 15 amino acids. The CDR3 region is CASNHRDSGGLPQHF. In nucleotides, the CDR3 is TGTGCCAGTAACCACAGGGATTCTGGGGGATTGCCCCAGCATTTT. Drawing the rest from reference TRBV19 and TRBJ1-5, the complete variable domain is DGGITQSPKYLFRKEGQNVTLSCEQNLNHDAMYWYRQDPGQGLRLIYYSQIVNDFQKGDIAEGYSVSREKKESFPLTVTSAQKNPTAFYLCASNHRDSGGLPQHFGDGTRLSIL.

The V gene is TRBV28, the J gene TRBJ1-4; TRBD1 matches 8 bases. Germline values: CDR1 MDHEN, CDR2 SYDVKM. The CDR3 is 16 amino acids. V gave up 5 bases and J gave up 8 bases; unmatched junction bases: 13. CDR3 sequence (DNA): TGTGCCAGCAGTCCAAACGGACAGGGAGGTGGGGAAAAACTGTTTTTT. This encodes CASSPNGQGGGEKLFF. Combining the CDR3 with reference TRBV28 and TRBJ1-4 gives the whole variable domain DVKVTQSSRYLVKRTGEKVFLECVQDMDHENMFWYRQDPGLGLRLIYFSYDVKMKEKGDIPEGYSVSREKKERFSLILESASTNQTSMYLCASSPNGQGGGEKLFFGSGTQLSVL.

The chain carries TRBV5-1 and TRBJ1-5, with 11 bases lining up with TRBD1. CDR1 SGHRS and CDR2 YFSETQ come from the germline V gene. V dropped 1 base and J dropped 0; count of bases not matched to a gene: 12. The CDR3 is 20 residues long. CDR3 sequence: CASSLLRTGGSINSNQPQHF. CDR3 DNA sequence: TGCGCCAGCAGCTTGTTACGGACAGGGGGCTCCATCAATAGCAATCAGCCCCAGCATTTT.

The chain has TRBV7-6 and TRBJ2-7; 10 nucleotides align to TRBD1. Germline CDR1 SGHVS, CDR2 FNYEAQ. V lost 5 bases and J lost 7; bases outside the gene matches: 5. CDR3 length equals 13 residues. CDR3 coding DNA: TGTGCCAGCAGCGCGGGACAGGGGCTTGAGCAGTACTTC. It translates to CASSAGQGLEQYF.

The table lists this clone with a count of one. As DNA, the CDR3 is TGTGCCAGCAGTAAACAGGGTACCTACGAGCAGTACGTC. Encoded protein: CASSKQGTYEQYV. The chain is built from TRBV25-1 and TRBJ2-7; a weak D match, TRBD1 (6 bases). V gave up 5 bases and J gave up 2 bases, with 10 bases separating them. Germline CDR1 reads MGHDK; CDR2 reads SYGVNS. The CDR3 is 13 amino acids.

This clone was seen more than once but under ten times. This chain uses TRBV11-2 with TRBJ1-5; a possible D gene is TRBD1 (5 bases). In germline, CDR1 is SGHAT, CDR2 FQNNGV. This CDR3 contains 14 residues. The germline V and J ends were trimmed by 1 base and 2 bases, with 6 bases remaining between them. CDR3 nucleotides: TGTGCCAGCAGCTTAGGGGGGGGCAATCAGCCCCAGCATTTT. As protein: CASSLGGGNQPQHF.

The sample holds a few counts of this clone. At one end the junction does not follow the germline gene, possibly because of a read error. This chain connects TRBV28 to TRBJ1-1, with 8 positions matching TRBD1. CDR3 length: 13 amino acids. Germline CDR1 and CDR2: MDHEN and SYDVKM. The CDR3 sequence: CASSFSDRGKRLF. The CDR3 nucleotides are TGTGCCAGCAGTTTTTCAGACAGGGGAAAGCGTCTCTTT.

The CDR3 protein is CASSPSGQSYGYTF. For the CDR3, the DNA is TGTGCCAGCAGTCCTTCCGGACAGTCCTATGGCTACACCTTC. The chain is built from TRBV27 and TRBJ1-2; D may be TRBD1 (6 bases). The CDR3 covers 14 residues. V was pared by 5 bases and J by 4 bases, with 14 bases between. The germline gives CDR1 MNHEY, CDR2 SMNVEV (reference sequence).

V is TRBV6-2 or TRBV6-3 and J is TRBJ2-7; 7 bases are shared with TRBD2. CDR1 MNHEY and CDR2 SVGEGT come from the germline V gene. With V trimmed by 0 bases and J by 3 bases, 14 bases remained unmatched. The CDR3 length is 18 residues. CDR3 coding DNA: TGTGCCAGCAGTTACTCGAACTCCCCCCTAGCGGTGAACTACGAGCAGTACTTC. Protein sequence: CASSYSNSPLAVNYEQYF.

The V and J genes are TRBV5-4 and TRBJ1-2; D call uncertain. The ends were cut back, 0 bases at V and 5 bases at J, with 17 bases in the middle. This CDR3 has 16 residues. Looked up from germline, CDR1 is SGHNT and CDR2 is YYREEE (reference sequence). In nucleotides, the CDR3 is TGTGCCAGCAGCTTGGCCTCTCTAGGTGACCTATATGGCTACACCTTC. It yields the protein CASSLASLGDLYGYTF.

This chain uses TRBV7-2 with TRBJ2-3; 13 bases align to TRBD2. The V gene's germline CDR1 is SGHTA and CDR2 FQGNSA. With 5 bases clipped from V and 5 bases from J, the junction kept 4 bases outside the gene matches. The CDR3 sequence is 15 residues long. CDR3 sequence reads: CASSQTSGGGDTQYF. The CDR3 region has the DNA TGTGCCAGCAGCCAAACTAGCGGGGGGGGAGATACGCAGTATTTT. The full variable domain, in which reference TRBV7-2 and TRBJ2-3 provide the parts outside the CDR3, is GAGVSQSPSNKVTEKGKDVELRCDPISGHTALYWYRQSLGQGLEFLIYFQGNSAPDKSGLPSDRFSAERTGGSVSTLTIQRTQQEDSAVYLCASSQTSGGGDTQYFGPGTRLTVL.